These 7 T cell receptor beta chains share one sample of origin, sequenced in a study of sequential checkpoint blockade in melanoma. Produced via immunoSEQ multiplex PCR; TCRdb's table is partial and in-frame only. This table holds over 25,000 clones, 60% to 80% found once. Regarding treatment: randomized to nivolumab then ipilimumab (arm A) or the reverse (arm B). The input for sequencing was CD8+ T cells sorted from blood (inferred from file names), taken from a patient given nivolumab and ipilimumab in sequence. These TCRs come from a human donor with melanoma.

V gene TRBV6-1 combines with J gene TRBJ2-7; D gene unclear. This CDR3 contains 11 residues. With 3 bases removed from V and 4 bases from J, the gap between germline ends came to 4 bases. The germline V gene encodes CDR1 MNHNS and CDR2 SASEGT. CDR3 in amino acids: CASSDTYEQYF. DNA of the CDR3: TGTGCCAGCAGTGATACATACGAGCAGTACTTC.

The chain has TRBV7-9 and TRBJ2-1; the D is unclear. V was clipped by 4 bases and J by 0 bases, with 10 bases between them. In germline, CDR1 is SEHNR, CDR2 FQNEAQ (reference sequence). The CDR3 totals 15 residues. DNA for the CDR3: TGTGCCAGCAGCTCTCCGGGTAGCTCCTACAATGAGCAGTTCTTC. Its translation is CASSSPGSSYNEQFF.

The V gene is TRBV19, the J gene TRBJ1-4; D remains ambiguous. Trimming took off 7 bases at V and 7 bases at J, with 10 bases between the two ends. The germline gives CDR1 LNHDA, CDR2 SQIVND (reference sequence). The CDR3 has 12 residues. This CDR3 reads CASILSGEKLFF. The DNA for the CDR3 is TGTGCCAGTATCCTCAGTGGTGAAAAACTGTTTTTT.

The gene calls are TRBV28 and TRBJ2-3, with 8 bases lining up with TRBD2. J was trimmed by 7 bases and V by 3 bases; bases with no gene match: 12. There are 16 residues in the CDR3. Germline V gene lookup returns CDR1 MDHEN and CDR2 SYDVKM. The CDR3 bases are TGTGCCAGCAGTTTCCCCAAGGCGGGGGGCTCCCATACGCAGTATTTT. Its protein is CASSFPKAGGSHTQYF.

The chain has TRBV4-1 and TRBJ2-2; no reliable D call. V was shortened by 1 base and J by 2 bases, with 14 bases between the two germline ends. There are 17 residues in the CDR3. The germline V gene encodes CDR1 MGHRA and CDR2 YSYEKL. DNA for the CDR3: TGCGCCAGCAGCCAAGGAAAGGCGGCTCCCAACACCGGGGAGCTGTTTTTT. Its protein is CASSQGKAAPNTGELFF.

This clone was counted between two and nine times. This chain connects TRBV28 to TRBJ2-7; maybe TRBD2 (5 bases). The V gene lost 5 bases and the J gene lost 5 bases, with 16 bases spanning the gap. The germline gives CDR1 MDHEN, CDR2 SYDVKM. The CDR3 is 14 residues long. The CDR3 here is CASSGRLEGHEQYF. DNA of the CDR3: TGTGCCAGCAGTGGACGGCTTGAGGGTCACGAGCAGTACTTC.

The J gene is TRBJ2-7, the V gene TRBV28; D is uncertain. V was trimmed by 4 bases and J by 2 bases, leaving 3 bases between them. In germline, CDR1 is MDHEN, CDR2 SYDVKM. The CDR3 has 11 residues. The CDR3, as DNA: TGTGCCAGCAGTTATACCTACGAGCAGTACTTC. This sequence encodes CASSYTYEQYF.